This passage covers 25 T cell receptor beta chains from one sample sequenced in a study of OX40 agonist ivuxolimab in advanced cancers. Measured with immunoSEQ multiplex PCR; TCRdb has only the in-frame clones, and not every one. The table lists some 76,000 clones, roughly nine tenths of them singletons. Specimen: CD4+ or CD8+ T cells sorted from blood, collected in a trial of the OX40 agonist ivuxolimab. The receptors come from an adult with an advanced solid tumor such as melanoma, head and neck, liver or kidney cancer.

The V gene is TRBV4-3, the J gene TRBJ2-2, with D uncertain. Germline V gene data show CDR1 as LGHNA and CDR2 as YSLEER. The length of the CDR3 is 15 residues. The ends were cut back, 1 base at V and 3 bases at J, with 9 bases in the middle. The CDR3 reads CASSQVYLDTGELFF. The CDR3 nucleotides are TGCGCCAGCAGCCAAGTATACCTGGACACCGGGGAGCTGTTTTTT.

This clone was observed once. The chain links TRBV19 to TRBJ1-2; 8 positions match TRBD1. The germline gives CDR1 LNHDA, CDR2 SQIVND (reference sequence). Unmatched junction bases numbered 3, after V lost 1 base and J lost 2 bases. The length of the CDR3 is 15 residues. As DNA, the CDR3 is TGTGCCAGTAGTATAGGTGCAGGGGGCAACTATGGCTACACCTTC. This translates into CASSIGAGGNYGYTF.

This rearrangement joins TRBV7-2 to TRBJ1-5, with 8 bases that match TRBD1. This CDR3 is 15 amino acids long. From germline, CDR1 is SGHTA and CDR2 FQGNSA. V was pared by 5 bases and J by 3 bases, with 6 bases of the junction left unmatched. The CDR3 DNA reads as TGTGCCAGCAGCCTCCGGGACAGGTCCAATCAGCCCCAGCATTTT. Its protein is CASSLRDRSNQPQHF.

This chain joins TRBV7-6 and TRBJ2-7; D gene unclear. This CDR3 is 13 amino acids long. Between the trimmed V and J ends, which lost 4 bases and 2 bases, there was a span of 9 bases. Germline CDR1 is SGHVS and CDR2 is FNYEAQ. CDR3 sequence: CASSSGETYEQYF. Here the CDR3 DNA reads TGTGCCAGCAGCTCAGGTGAGACCTACGAGCAGTACTTC.

The CDR3 nucleotides read TGTGCCAGCAGCCCTGACACAGATACGCAGTATTTT. This translates into CASSPDTDTQYF. The chain is built from TRBV7-3 and TRBJ2-3; D gene uncertain. The germline V and J ends were trimmed by 5 bases and 2 bases, with 5 bases remaining between them. Germline values: CDR1 SGHTA, CDR2 FQGTGA. The CDR3 spans 12 residues.

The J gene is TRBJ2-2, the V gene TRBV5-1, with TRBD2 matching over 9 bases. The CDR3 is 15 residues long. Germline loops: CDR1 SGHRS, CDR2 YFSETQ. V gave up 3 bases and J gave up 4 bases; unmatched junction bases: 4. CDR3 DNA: TGCGCCAGCAGCTCTCTAGCGGGGAGCACCGGGGAGCTGTTTTTT. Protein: CASSSLAGSTGELFF.

The CDR3 spells CASSPGQSEAFF. The CDR3 DNA reads as TGTGCCAGCTCCCCCGGACAATCCGAAGCTTTCTTT. The rearrangement uses TRBV18 and TRBJ1-1; tentatively, D is TRBD1 (5 bases). Germline-derived CDR1 and CDR2 are KGHSH and LQKENI. The germline V and J ends were trimmed by 6 bases and 8 bases, with 13 bases remaining between them. CDR3 length: 12 residues. Supplemented by reference TRBV18 and TRBJ1-1, the full variable domain reads NAGVMQNPRHLVRRRGQEARLRCSPMKGHSHVYWYRQLPEEGLKFMVYLQKENIIDESGMPKERFSAEFPKEGPSILRIQQVVRGDSAAYFCASSPGQSEAFFGQGTRLTVV.

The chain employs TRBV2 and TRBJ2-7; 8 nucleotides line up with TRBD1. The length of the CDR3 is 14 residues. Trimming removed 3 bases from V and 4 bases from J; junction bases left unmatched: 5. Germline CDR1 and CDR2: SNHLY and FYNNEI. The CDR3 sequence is CASSELQGAYEQYF. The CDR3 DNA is TGTGCCAGCAGTGAGTTGCAGGGGGCTTACGAGCAGTACTTC.

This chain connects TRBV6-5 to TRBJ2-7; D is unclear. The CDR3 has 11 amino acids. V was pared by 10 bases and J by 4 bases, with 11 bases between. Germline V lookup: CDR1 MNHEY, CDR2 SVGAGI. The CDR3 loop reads CATNSGYEQYF. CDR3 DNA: TGTGCCACCAATAGTGGATACGAGCAGTACTTC.

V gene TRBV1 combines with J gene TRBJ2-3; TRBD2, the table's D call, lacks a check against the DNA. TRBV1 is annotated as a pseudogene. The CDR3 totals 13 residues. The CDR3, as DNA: TGCACCAGCAACGGGGGGGACACAGATACGCAGTATTTT. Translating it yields CTSNGGDTDTQYF.

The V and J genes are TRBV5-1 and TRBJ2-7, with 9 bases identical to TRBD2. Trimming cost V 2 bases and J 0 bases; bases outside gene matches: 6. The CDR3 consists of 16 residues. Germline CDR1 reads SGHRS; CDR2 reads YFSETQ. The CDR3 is CASSFATSGISYEQYF. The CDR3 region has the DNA TGCGCCAGCAGCTTCGCGACTAGCGGCATCTCCTACGAGCAGTACTTC.

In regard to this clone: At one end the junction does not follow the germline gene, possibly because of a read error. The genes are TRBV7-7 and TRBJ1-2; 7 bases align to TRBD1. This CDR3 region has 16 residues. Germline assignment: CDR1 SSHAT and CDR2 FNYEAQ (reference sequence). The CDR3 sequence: CASSLWSQGLNYGYTF. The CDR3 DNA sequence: TGTGCTAGCAGCTTATGGTCACAGGGGTTGAACTATGGCTACACCTTC.

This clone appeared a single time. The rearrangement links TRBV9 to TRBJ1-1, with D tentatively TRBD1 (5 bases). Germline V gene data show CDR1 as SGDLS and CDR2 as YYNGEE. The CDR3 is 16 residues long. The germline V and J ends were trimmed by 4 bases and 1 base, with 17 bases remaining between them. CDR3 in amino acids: CASSFGPAGRNTEAFF. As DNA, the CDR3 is TGTGCCAGCAGCTTTGGGCCAGCAGGGAGGAACACTGAAGCTTTCTTT.

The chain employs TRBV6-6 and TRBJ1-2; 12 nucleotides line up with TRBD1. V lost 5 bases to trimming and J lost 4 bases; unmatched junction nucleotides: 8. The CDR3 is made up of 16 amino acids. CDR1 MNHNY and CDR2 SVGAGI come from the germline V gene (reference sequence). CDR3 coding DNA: TGTGCCAGCAGTAACCGGGACAGGGGGCTAGCCTATGGCTACACCTTC. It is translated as CASSNRDRGLAYGYTF.

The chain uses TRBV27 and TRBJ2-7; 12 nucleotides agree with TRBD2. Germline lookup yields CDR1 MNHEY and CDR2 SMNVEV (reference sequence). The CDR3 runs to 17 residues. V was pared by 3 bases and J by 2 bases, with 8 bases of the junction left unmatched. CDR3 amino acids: CASSFRASGGVAYEQYF. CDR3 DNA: TGTGCCAGCAGTTTCAGGGCTAGCGGGGGGGTCGCCTACGAGCAGTACTTC.

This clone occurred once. DNA for the CDR3: TGCAGCGGTGACTCGTCGGACGATGGCTACACCTTC. Protein sequence: CSGDSSDDGYTF. This chain connects TRBV29-1 to TRBJ1-2, with unresolved D. V gave up 7 bases and J gave up 6 bases, with 15 bases separating them. Per germline, CDR1 SQVTM and CDR2 ANQGSEA. This CDR3 has 12 residues.

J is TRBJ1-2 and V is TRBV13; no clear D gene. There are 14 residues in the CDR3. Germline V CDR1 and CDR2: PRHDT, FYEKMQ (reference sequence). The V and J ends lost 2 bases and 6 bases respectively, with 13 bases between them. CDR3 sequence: CASSLRSRMDGYTF. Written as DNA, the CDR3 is TGTGCCAGCAGCTTAAGATCCCGGATGGATGGCTACACCTTC.

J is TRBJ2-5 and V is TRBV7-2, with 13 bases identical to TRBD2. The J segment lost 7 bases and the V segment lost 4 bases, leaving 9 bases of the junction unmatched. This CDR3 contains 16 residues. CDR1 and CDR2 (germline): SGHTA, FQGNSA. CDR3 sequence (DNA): TGTGCCAGCAGCTCGGGACTAGCGGGGCTCCGGGCGACCCAGTACTTC. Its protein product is CASSSGLAGLRATQYF.

The CDR3 nucleotides read TGTGCCAGCAGCCCGTACATGCCAGATCAGCCCCAGCATTTT. Its translation is CASSPYMPDQPQHF. The rearrangement links TRBV7-9 to TRBJ1-5; D unclear. Trimming pared 5 bases from V and 5 bases from J, leaving 13 bases between. Germline CDR1 reads SEHNR; CDR2 reads FQNEAQ (reference sequence). The CDR3 is 14 amino acids. Together with reference TRBV7-9 and TRBJ1-5, the CDR3 gives the full variable domain: DTGVSQNPRHKITKRGQNVTFRCDPISEHNRLYWYRQTLGQGPEFLTYFQNEAQLEKSRLLSDRFSAERPKGSFSTLEIQRTEQGDSAMYLCASSPYMPDQPQHFGDGTRLSIL.

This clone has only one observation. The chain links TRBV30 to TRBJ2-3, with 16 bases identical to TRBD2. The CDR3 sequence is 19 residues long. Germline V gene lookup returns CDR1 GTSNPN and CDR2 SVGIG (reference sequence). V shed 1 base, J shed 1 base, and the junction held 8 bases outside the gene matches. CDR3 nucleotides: TGTGCCTGGAGTGAGGAGGGACTAGCGGGAGGGGGGGGCACAGATACGCAGTATTTT. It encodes CAWSEEGLAGGGGTDTQYF.

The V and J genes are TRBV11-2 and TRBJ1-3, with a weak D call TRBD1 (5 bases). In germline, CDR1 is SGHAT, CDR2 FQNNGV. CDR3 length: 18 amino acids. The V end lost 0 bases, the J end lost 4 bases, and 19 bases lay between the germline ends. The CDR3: CASSLEPTVRGRGNTIYF. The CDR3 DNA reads TGTGCCAGCAGCTTAGAACCCACGGTAAGGGGAAGAGGAAACACCATATATTTT.

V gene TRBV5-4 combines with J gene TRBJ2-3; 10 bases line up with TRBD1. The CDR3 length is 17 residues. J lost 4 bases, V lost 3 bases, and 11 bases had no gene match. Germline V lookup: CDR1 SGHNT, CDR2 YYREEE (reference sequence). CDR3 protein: CASSSPTGQGLADTQYF. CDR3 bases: TGTGCCAGCAGCTCTCCAACGGGACAGGGGTTGGCAGATACGCAGTATTTT.

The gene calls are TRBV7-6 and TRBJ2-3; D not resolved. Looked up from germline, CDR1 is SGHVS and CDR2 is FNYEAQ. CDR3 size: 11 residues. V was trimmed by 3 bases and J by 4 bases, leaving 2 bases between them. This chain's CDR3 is CASSFPDTQYF. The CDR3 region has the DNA TGTGCCAGCAGCTTCCCAGATACGCAGTATTTT.

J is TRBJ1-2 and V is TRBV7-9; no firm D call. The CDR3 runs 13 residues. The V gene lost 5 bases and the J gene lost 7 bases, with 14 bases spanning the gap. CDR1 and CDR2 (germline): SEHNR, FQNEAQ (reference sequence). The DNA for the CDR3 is TGTGCCAGCAGCCCCACCCTTGAATCTGGCTACACCTTC. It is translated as CASSPTLESGYTF.

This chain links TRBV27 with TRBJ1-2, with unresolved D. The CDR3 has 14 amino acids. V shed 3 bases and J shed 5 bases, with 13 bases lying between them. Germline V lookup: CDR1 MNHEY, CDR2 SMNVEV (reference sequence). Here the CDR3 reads CASSLIGSSYGYTF. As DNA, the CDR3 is TGTGCCAGCAGTTTGATAGGGTCTTCGTATGGCTACACCTTC.